A selection of T cell receptor beta chains follows, all from one sample in a study. TCRdb used MiXCR to reprocess the 5' RACE reads, holding one entry per CDR3 protein. The sample yields just under 65,000 distinct CDR3 sequences, 20% to 25% seen once. The specimen sequenced was memory CD4+ T cells sorted from a lymph node. The receptors derive from a female donor with breast cancer. Both conserved end residues are part of each CDR3. Each record gives: D gene, J gene, clone size, V gene, CDR3 DNA, CDR3 protein. D genes are given only for firm matches. Clone size, where shown, is once, few, many, or a class for clones that have expanded.

TRBD1,TRBJ1-5,NA,TRBV5-1,TGCGCCAGCAGTACCACGGGACAGCTAGGCCAGCCCCAGCATTTT,CASSTTGQLGQPQHF
NA,TRBJ1-2,many,TRBV28,TGTGCCAGCAGGCTCAACTATGGCTACACCTTC,CASRLNYGYTF
NA,TRBJ2-5,few,TRBV7-3,TGTGCCAGCAGCTTATTAGGCGGGGGCTTCCAAGAGACCCAGTACTTC,CASSLLGGGFQETQYF
TRBD1,TRBJ1-1,many,TRBV6-2/TRBV6-3,TGTGCCAGCAGACAAACACGGGGACAGGGGAGCACTGAAGCTTTCTTT,CASRQTRGQGSTEAFF
NA,TRBJ1-5,NA,TRBV5-1,TGCGCCAGCAGCTTCGACAGCAACAATCAGCCCCAGCATTTT,CASSFDSNNQPQHF
NA,TRBJ1-2,once,TRBV28,TGTGCCAGCAGTCACAGCCGCCAGGGAGGCTACACCTTC,CASSHSRQGGYTF
TRBD1,TRBJ2-7,NA,TRBV6-1,TGTGCCAGCAGGTGGCGGGACAGGGGTTCCGACTACGAGCAGTACTTC,CASRWRDRGSDYEQYF
TRBD1,TRBJ2-1,few,TRBV5-1,TGCGCCAGCAAGACAGGGGGGATCTACAATGAGCAGTTCTTC,CASKTGGIYNEQFF
NA,TRBJ2-1,once,TRBV2,TGTGCCAGCAGTGGGACTAGGGGGAACGATGAGCAGTTCTTC,CASSGTRGNDEQFF
TRBD2,TRBJ2-2,few,TRBV7-2,TGTGCCAGCAGCCGGACCACTAGCGGGGGAGCAACCGGGGAGCTGTTTTTT,CASSRTTSGGATGELFF
TRBD2,TRBJ2-3,NA,TRBV5-1,TGCGCCAGCAGATTCGGGACTAGCGGGACAGATACGCAGTATTTT,CASRFGTSGTDTQYF
NA,TRBJ2-1,few,TRBV5-4,TGTGCCAGCAGCTTGGAGCGTCGCAATGAGCAGTTCTTC,CASSLERRNEQFF
NA,TRBJ1-2,many,TRBV5-5,TGTGCCAGCAGCTTGGGGCAGAACTATGGCTACACCTTC,CASSLGQNYGYTF
NA,TRBJ1-5,NA,TRBV6-2/TRBV6-3,TGTGCCAGCAGGGGGGCAGAAACCCAGCCCCAGCATTTT,CASRGAETQPQHF
NA,TRBJ1-5,NA,TRBV6-2/TRBV6-3,TGTGCCAGCAGTTACTCGATGAGTAGCAATCAGCCCCAGCATTTT,CASSYSMSSNQPQHF
NA,TRBJ2-1,many,TRBV6-5,TGTGCCAGCAGTTACTCCCGGACCTACAATGAGCAGTTCTTC,CASSYSRTYNEQFF
NA,TRBJ1-6,NA,TRBV5-1,TGCGCCAGCAGCACGCGGCAAGAGACACCCCTCCACTTT,CASSTRQETPLHF
TRBD2,TRBJ2-1,few,TRBV7-9,TGTGCCAGCAGGGCCGGGACTAGCGGGACGAGCTCCTACAATGAGCAGTTCTTC,CASRAGTSGTSSYNEQFF
NA,TRBJ1-1,NA,TRBV6-5,TGTGCCAGCAGTCGGACCGGCACTGAAGCTTTCTTT,CASSRTGTEAFF
TRBD1,TRBJ2-3,few,TRBV7-2,TGTGCCAGCAGCTTCTTCGGACAGGGAGGAGATACGCAGTATTTT,CASSFFGQGGDTQYF
NA,TRBJ1-1,once,TRBV10-1,TGCGCCAGCAGTGGTGGGACCGGGGGGAACACTGAAGCTTTCTTT,CASSGGTGGNTEAFF
NA,TRBJ2-5,many,TRBV10-3,TGTGCCATCAGTGATTCAGGGAAGAGGGAGACCCAGTACTTC,CAISDSGKRETQYF
NA,TRBJ1-1,NA,TRBV12-3/TRBV12-4,TGTGCCAGCAGTTCCCGGACAGATCTTGAAGCTTTCTTT,CASSSRTDLEAFF
NA,TRBJ1-1,NA,TRBV4-3,TGCGCCAGCAGCCAACTGGGCGGGCCGATGAACACTGAAGCTTTCTTT,CASSQLGGPMNTEAFF
NA,TRBJ2-1,many,TRBV7-9,TGTGCCAGCAGCCCCAGAGCAGGGGACAATGAGCAGTTCTTC,CASSPRAGDNEQFF
NA,TRBJ2-5,many,TRBV4-2,TGTGCCAGCAGCCACAGGGGAGAGGAGACCCAGTACTTC,CASSHRGEETQYF